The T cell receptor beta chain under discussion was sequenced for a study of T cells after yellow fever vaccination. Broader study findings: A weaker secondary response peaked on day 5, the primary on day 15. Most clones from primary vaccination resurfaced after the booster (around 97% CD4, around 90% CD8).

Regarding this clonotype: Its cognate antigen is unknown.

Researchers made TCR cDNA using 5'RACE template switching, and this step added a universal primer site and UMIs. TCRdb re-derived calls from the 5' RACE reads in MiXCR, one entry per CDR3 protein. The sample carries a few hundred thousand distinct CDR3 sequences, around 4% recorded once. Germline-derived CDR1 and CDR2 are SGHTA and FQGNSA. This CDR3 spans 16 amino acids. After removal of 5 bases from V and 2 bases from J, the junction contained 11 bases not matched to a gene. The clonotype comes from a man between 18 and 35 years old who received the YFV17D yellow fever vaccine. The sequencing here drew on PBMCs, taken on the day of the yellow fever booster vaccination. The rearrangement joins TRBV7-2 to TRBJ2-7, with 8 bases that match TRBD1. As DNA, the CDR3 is TGTGCCAGCAGCCTCACCTCCGACAGGGGCACCTACGAGCAGTACTTC. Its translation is CASSLTSDRGTYEQYF.